These 17 T cell receptor beta chains came from one sample sequenced in a study of spatial heterogeneity in lung cancer. TCRdb independently ran MiXCR on the 5' RACE reads; one entry per CDR3 protein. The data contain 35,000 to 45,000 distinct CDR3 sequences, roughly 8% of them seen just once; the ten biggest clones take up about 9.2%. Time point described: blood at routine non-recurrence follow-up after resection. The material was PBMCs, obtained at follow-up. The receptors stem from a male donor with early-stage non-small cell lung cancer.

In its sample, this clonotype was seen many times. The chain joins TRBV27 to TRBJ2-3, with D perhaps matching TRBD2 (7 bases). The CDR3 loop spans 17 amino acids. The V end was cut by 5 bases, the J end by 0 bases, with 18 bases between. Germline V gene sequence: CDR1 MNHEY, CDR2 SMNVEV (reference sequence). As DNA, the CDR3 is TGTGCCAGCAGTATTATAGGGAGGGGGGTTAGCACAGATACGCAGTATTTT. It translates to CASSIIGRGVSTDTQYF.

This clonotype was detected a few times. V is TRBV6-1 and J is TRBJ2-5; 13 nucleotides align to TRBD2. Germline V gene lookup returns CDR1 MNHNS and CDR2 SASEGT. The CDR3 is 20 amino acids. J was trimmed by 3 bases and V by 6 bases; bases with no gene match: 19. CDR3: CASSKNPPSTSGGPKETQYF. CDR3 nucleotides: TGTGCCAGCAGCAAGAATCCACCTTCGACTAGCGGGGGGCCTAAAGAGACCCAGTACTTC.

The CDR3 DNA reads TGCAGTGCTACCTCGGGACAGACCAACCTCTACGAGCAGTACTTC. Its protein is CSATSGQTNLYEQYF. The rearrangement uses TRBV20-1 and TRBJ2-7, with 7 bases matching TRBD1. The CDR3 loop spans 15 amino acids. The germline gives CDR1 DFQATT, CDR2 SNEGSKA (reference sequence). The junction had 12 bases not matched to a gene; V was cut back by 4 bases and J by 3 bases.

There are many counts of this clonotype. The chain has TRBV2 and TRBJ1-1, with TRBD1 matching 7 bases. The junction had 4 bases not matched to a gene; V was cut back by 1 base and J by 5 bases. Germline loops: CDR1 SNHLY, CDR2 FYNNEI. The CDR3 extends over 14 amino acids. CDR3 DNA sequence: TGTGCCAGCAGTGAAGGGGGGACAGATACTGAAGCTTTCTTT. This sequence encodes CASSEGGTDTEAFF.

In this sample, this clonotype turned up many times. The chain uses TRBV21-1 and TRBJ1-5. TRBV21-1 is assigned pseudogene status. This CDR3 spans 16 amino acids. The CDR3 spells CASSKGEGLGDQPQHF. The CDR3 DNA sequence: TGTGCCAGCAGCAAAGGGGAGGGGCTGGGCGATCAGCCCCAGCATTTT.

This clonotype is medium-sized (0.01 to 0.1%) in the sample. The DNA for the CDR3 is TGCAGTGCGCCGGGACAGCCAACAACTAATGAAAAACTGTTTTTT. Encoded protein: CSAPGQPTTNEKLFF. The chain joins TRBV20-1 to TRBJ1-4, with TRBD1 identical over 7 bases. Trimming cost V 6 bases and J 0 bases; bases outside gene matches: 7. Germline V gene sequence: CDR1 DFQATT, CDR2 SNEGSKA (reference sequence). The CDR3 has 15 residues.

There are many counts of this clonotype. This chain joins TRBV27 and TRBJ2-7; D might be TRBD2 (6 bases). Germline CDR1 MNHEY, CDR2 SMNVEV (reference sequence). The CDR3 has 16 residues. Trimming removed 5 bases from V and 0 bases from J, with 17 bases in between. CDR3 nucleotides: TGTGCCAGCAGTCGAACCGGGGGTCGGAGCTCCTACGAGCAGTACTTC. Translating gives CASSRTGGRSSYEQYF.

This clonotype was picked up many times. The chain employs TRBV7-9 and TRBJ2-3, with 8 nucleotides matching TRBD2. Trimming at V came to 1 base and at J to 2 bases, leaving 2 bases not matched to a gene. The CDR3 length is 15 residues. Germline assignment: CDR1 SEHNR and CDR2 FQNEAQ (reference sequence). The CDR3 loop reads CASSLDGGVTDTQYF. The CDR3 DNA sequence: TGTGCCAGCAGCTTAGACGGGGGGGTCACAGATACGCAGTATTTT.

The rearrangement links TRBV9 to TRBJ2-2; D possibly corresponds to TRBD1 (6 bases). Trimming cost V 2 bases and J 0 bases, with 11 bases left between them. Germline lookup yields CDR1 SGDLS and CDR2 YYNGEE. The CDR3 has 16 residues. CDR3 in amino acids: CASSVSGTPNTGELFF. CDR3 nucleotide sequence: TGTGCCAGCAGCGTCTCCGGGACACCGAACACCGGGGAGCTGTTTTTT.

In this sample, this clonotype turned up many times. The chain's CDR3 is CAISEPGYTEAFF. The CDR3 nucleotides are TGTGCCATCAGTGAACCGGGCTACACTGAAGCTTTCTTT. The chain joins TRBV10-3 to TRBJ1-1; the D is unclear. CDR1 is ENHRY and CDR2 is SYGVKD in the germline V gene. CDR3 length equals 13 residues. Trimming removed 3 bases from V and 3 bases from J, with 8 bases in between.

This clonotype was observed at least ten times. This rearrangement joins TRBV19 to TRBJ1-5, with D hard to call. This CDR3 has 16 residues. Germline V lookup: CDR1 LNHDA, CDR2 SQIVND (reference sequence). Trimming removed 3 bases from V and 0 bases from J, with 12 bases in between. The CDR3 DNA reads as TGTGCCAGTAGTATGGGCGCAGCTTATAGCAATCAGCCCCAGCATTTT. Translation gives CASSMGAAYSNQPQHF.

This clonotype was observed many times. This chain links TRBV12-3 or TRBV12-4 with TRBJ1-2, with 8 bases matching TRBD1. J gave up 3 bases and V 6 bases, and 6 bases lay outside the gene matches. The CDR3 loop spans 14 amino acids. CDR3 loop: CASRGQGKDYGYTF. CDR3 sequence (DNA): TGTGCCAGCAGAGGACAGGGCAAGGACTATGGCTACACCTTC.

This clonotype is labeled as medium-sized. The rearrangement joins TRBV14 to TRBJ2-7, with a possible D match to TRBD1 (5 bases). V was cut by 2 bases and J by 3 bases, with 14 bases left in between. This CDR3 has 15 amino acids. Germline V CDR1 and CDR2: SGHDN, FVKESK. This CDR3 is CASSQYKDIYYEQYF. CDR3 nucleotides: TGTGCCAGCAGCCAATACAAGGACATTTACTACGAGCAGTACTTC.

This clonotype was counted many times. V is TRBV6-2 or TRBV6-3 and J is TRBJ2-3; the D is unclear. The V gene lost 2 bases and the J gene lost 6 bases, with 9 bases spanning the gap. Germline CDR1 is MNHEY and CDR2 is SVGEGT. The CDR3 has 13 residues. The CDR3, as DNA: TGTGCCAGCAGTTACGGTGGGTCGGATACGCAGTATTTT. It encodes CASSYGGSDTQYF.

This clonotype has at least ten counts. The V and J genes are TRBV2 and TRBJ2-1, with D unclear. V dropped 0 bases and J dropped 4 bases, with 1 base sitting between them. This CDR3 is built from 12 residues. Germline V gives CDR1 SNHLY, CDR2 FYNNEI. CDR3: CASSEAYNEQFF. CDR3 coding DNA: TGTGCCAGCAGTGAAGCGTACAATGAGCAGTTCTTC.

In the case of this clonotype: A read error may be the cause here, since a much bigger clone is one base away. CDR3 region: CVSRGQGNEQYF. CDR3 nucleotide sequence: TGTGTCAGTAGGGGACAGGGAAACGAGCAGTACTTC. The chain uses TRBV19 and TRBJ2-7, with TRBD1 identical over 9 bases. The CDR3 totals 12 residues. Germline CDR1 LNHDA, CDR2 SQIVND (reference sequence). Full variable domain (outside the CDR3, taken from reference TRBV19 and TRBJ2-7): DGGITQSPKYLFRKEGQNVTLSCEQNLNHDAMYWYRQDPGQGLRLIYYSQIVNDFQKGDIAEGYSVSREKKESFPLTVTSAQKNPTAFYLCVSRGQGNEQYFGPGTRLTVT.

This rearrangement joins TRBV7-9 to TRBJ1-2; perhaps TRBD1 as D (5 bases). Germline assignment: CDR1 SEHNR and CDR2 FQNEAQ (reference sequence). V lost 7 bases and J 3 bases, leaving 9 bases between the germline ends. CDR3 length equals 12 residues. The CDR3 DNA follows: TGTGCCAGCATGTCAGGGTACTATGGCTACACCTTC. Translating gives CASMSGYYGYTF.